A single sample gave rise to the 26 T cell receptor beta chains below, sequenced in a study of T cells in Graves' hyperthyroidism and ophthalmopathy. Regions amplified from RNA transcripts were the TCR beta CDR3 regions. RT-PCR in the first round (using the HTBI primer set) targeted the TCR CDR3. MiXCR, run by TCRdb on the multiplex PCR reads, gives a single entry per CDR3 protein. The profile shows under 350,000 distinct CDR3 sequences, over 15% of them singletons. The sequenced sample was blood. The receptors stem from a woman aged 55-69 years with Graves' ophthalmopathy.

The gene calls are TRBV7-2 and TRBJ2-1; 10 bases match TRBD2. CDR1 SGHTA and CDR2 FQGNSA come from the germline V gene. The length of the CDR3 is 16 residues. V lost 5 bases and J lost 2; bases outside the gene matches: 6. The CDR3 region is CASSPWTSGTYNEQFF. The CDR3, as DNA: TGTGCCAGCAGCCCCTGGACTAGCGGAACCTACAATGAGCAGTTCTTC.

Many counts were recorded for this clonotype. This chain connects TRBV11-2 to TRBJ1-1; 7 nucleotides agree with TRBD1. Germline trimming cut 5 bases from V and 4 bases from J; bases unmatched to any gene: 4. The CDR3 totals 13 residues. Germline V CDR1 and CDR2: SGHAT, FQNNGV. The CDR3, as DNA: TGTGCCAGCAGCCGAGGACAGGCCACTGAAGCTTTCTTT. It yields the protein CASSRGQATEAFF.

This rearrangement joins TRBV4-2 to TRBJ2-3; 7 bases fit TRBD2. Germline V gives CDR1 LGHNA, CDR2 YNFKEQ. V was clipped by 0 bases and J by 0 bases; unmatched bases: 9. The CDR3 is made up of 18 amino acids. The CDR3 reads CASSQETAASGSTDTQYF. The DNA of the CDR3 is TGTGCCAGCAGCCAAGAGACGGCGGCTAGCGGAAGCACAGATACGCAGTATTTT.

This clonotype occurred many times. V is TRBV27 and J is TRBJ1-1; 7 nucleotides line up with TRBD1. Germline V lookup: CDR1 MNHEY, CDR2 SMNVEV (reference sequence). The CDR3 loop spans 15 amino acids. V lost 4 bases, J lost 1 base, and 6 bases stayed unmatched. CDR3 loop: CASSSRTGANTEAFF. The CDR3 nucleotides are TGTGCCAGCAGTTCCAGGACAGGAGCGAACACTGAAGCTTTCTTT.

V usage is TRBV15 and J usage is TRBJ2-7, with TRBD2 matching 7 bases. The length of the CDR3 is 15 residues. The V segment lost 2 bases and the J segment 5 bases; nucleotides outside the gene matches: 9. Germline CDR1 and CDR2: LNHNV and YYDKDF (reference sequence). CDR3 sequence (DNA): TGTGCCACCAGCAGATTGACTAGCAGTTCCCACGAGCAGTACTTC. This gives the protein CATSRLTSSSHEQYF.

The table lists this clonotype with a few counts. V usage is TRBV9 and J usage is TRBJ2-3; D unclear. V was shortened by 0 bases and J by 10 bases, with 9 bases between the two germline ends. CDR3 size: 12 residues. CDR1 and CDR2 (germline): SGDLS, YYNGEE. The CDR3 loop is CASSVGRDAQYF. The CDR3 DNA reads TGTGCCAGCAGCGTAGGTAGGGATGCGCAGTATTTT.

The V call is TRBV4-1, the J call TRBJ1-6; weak D call: TRBD1 (6 bases). The germline V gene encodes CDR1 MGHRA and CDR2 YSYEKL. The CDR3 has 16 amino acids. Trimming removed 4 bases at V and 5 bases at J, with 15 bases between. CDR3 coding DNA: TGCGCCAGCAGCCGAGTGACAGGAATAGATAATTCACCCCTCCACTTT. Residues: CASSRVTGIDNSPLHF.

The chain uses TRBV19 and TRBJ1-5, with TRBD1 as a possible D gene (6 bases). Trimming stripped 3 bases from V and 0 bases from J, with 15 bases between. The CDR3 has 17 residues. Germline V gene sequence: CDR1 LNHDA, CDR2 SQIVND (reference sequence). The CDR3 is CASSIRDIPDSNQPQHF. Written as DNA, the CDR3 is TGTGCCAGTAGTATCCGGGACATACCAGATAGCAATCAGCCCCAGCATTTT.

At least ten counts were recorded for this clonotype. V gene TRBV7-2 combines with J gene TRBJ2-7, with 7 nucleotides matching TRBD2. There are 13 residues in the CDR3. V lost 5 bases to trimming and J lost 12 bases; unmatched junction nucleotides: 13. Germline CDR1 and CDR2: SGHTA and FQGNSA. The CDR3 reads CASSPITGTTSYF. CDR3 in DNA: TGTGCCAGCAGCCCAATCACCGGGACTACATCGTACTTC.

This clonotype was counted many times. The chain links TRBV30 to TRBJ2-1; 12 nucleotides match TRBD2. CDR3 size: 17 residues. The ends lost 2 bases at V and 3 bases at J; junction bases unmatched: 8. Per the germline V gene, CDR1 is GTSNPN and CDR2 is SVGIG (reference sequence). DNA of the CDR3: TGTGCCTGGAGTTGGCTAGCGGGAGGGAGGGGCTACAATGAGCAGTTCTTC. Its protein is CAWSWLAGGRGYNEQFF.

At least ten counts were recorded for this clonotype. This sequence joins TRBV6-1 and TRBJ2-1, with a weak D call TRBD2 (7 bases). Per the germline V gene, CDR1 is MNHNS and CDR2 is SASEGT. Trimming removed 5 bases at V and 15 bases at J, with 17 bases between. CDR3 length equals 12 residues. The chain's CDR3 is CASSLGGGPSFF. The CDR3, as DNA: TGTGCCAGCAGTTTAGGCGGGGGCCCTTCGTTCTTC.

There are a few counts of this clonotype. Written as DNA, the CDR3 is TGTGCCAGCAGCGGGGCGACAGGGGATCACGGAAACACCATATATTTT. Protein sequence: CASSGATGDHGNTIYF. The chain is built from TRBV7-9 and TRBJ1-3, with TRBD1 identical over 8 bases. The V gene's germline CDR1 is SEHNR and CDR2 FQNEAQ (reference sequence). The CDR3 extends over 16 amino acids. Trimming cost V 5 bases and J 4 bases; bases outside gene matches: 10.

This clonotype was found once. The chain couples TRBV4-2 to TRBJ2-3; D might be TRBD2 (6 bases). There are 16 residues in the CDR3. The V gene lost 0 bases and the J gene lost 1 base, with 11 bases spanning the gap. In germline, CDR1 is LGHNA, CDR2 YNFKEQ. CDR3 sequence reads: CASSQDLLAGTDTQYF. The CDR3 DNA is TGTGCCAGCAGCCAAGATCTACTAGCCGGCACAGATACGCAGTATTTT.

This clonotype was found a few times. The chain couples TRBV6-2 or TRBV6-3 to TRBJ2-1, with TRBD1 identical over 11 bases. Unmatched junction bases numbered 4, after V lost 6 bases and J lost 3 bases. This CDR3 has 15 residues. The V gene's germline CDR1 is MNHEY and CDR2 SVGEGT. CDR3 region: CASRTGTGGYNEQFF. Here the CDR3 DNA reads TGTGCCAGCAGGACCGGGACAGGGGGCTACAATGAGCAGTTCTTC.

This clonotype showed up many times. V usage is TRBV2 and J usage is TRBJ2-2; D may match TRBD1 or TRBD2 (6 bases each). The CDR3 is 14 residues long. V lost 4 bases to trimming and J lost 3 bases, with 9 bases between them. In germline, CDR1 is SNHLY, CDR2 FYNNEI. This CDR3 reads CASSVRGDTGELFF. CDR3 nucleotide sequence: TGTGCCAGCAGTGTTAGGGGGGACACCGGGGAGCTGTTTTTT.

The chain combines TRBV5-4 with TRBJ1-1, with 7 bases fitting TRBD1. The ends lost 4 bases at V and 1 base at J; junction bases unmatched: 7. The CDR3 totals 15 residues. CDR1 and CDR2 from the germline V gene are SGHNT and YYREEE (reference sequence). CDR3 sequence reads: CASSERQGSNTEAFF. Written as DNA, the CDR3 is TGTGCCAGCAGCGAACGACAGGGATCGAACACTGAAGCTTTCTTT.

Only a few counts were recorded for this clonotype. V and J are TRBV18 and TRBJ2-3, with D hard to call. The germline gives CDR1 KGHSH, CDR2 LQKENI. This CDR3 comprises 15 residues. V gave up 0 bases and J gave up 2 bases, with 9 bases separating them. CDR3 region: CASSPPRPNTDTQYF. The CDR3 bases are TGTGCCAGCTCACCACCGAGACCTAACACAGATACGCAGTATTTT.

This clonotype was seen ten or more times. The rearrangement links TRBV10-3 to TRBJ2-7; D gene ambiguous. Trimming shortened V by 10 bases and J by 3 bases, and 22 bases separated the two germline ends. The CDR3 sequence is 15 residues long. Looked up from germline, CDR1 is ENHRY and CDR2 is SYGVKD. The CDR3 sequence: CATYQLANLDYEQYF. The CDR3 DNA is TGTGCCACCTATCAATTGGCGAATCTCGACTACGAGCAGTACTTC.

This clonotype was detected ten times or more. The chain recombines TRBV6-6 with TRBJ2-3, with TRBD2 matching 10 bases. The CDR3 sequence is 14 residues long. Germline lookup yields CDR1 MNHNY and CDR2 SVGAGI (reference sequence). V lost 2 bases and J lost 8; bases outside the gene matches: 4. CDR3 region: CASSYELAGATQYF. CDR3 bases: TGTGCCAGCAGTTACGAGCTAGCGGGAGCTACGCAGTATTTT.

This clonotype was detected only a few times. A much larger clone lies one base from this, so it may be a read error. The J gene is TRBJ1-6, the V gene TRBV5-5; 7 bases agree with TRBD1. The CDR3 consists of 14 residues. Germline V CDR1 and CDR2: SGHKS, YYEKEE (reference sequence). This CDR3 reads CASSSGTVNSSLHF. The CDR3 DNA is TGTGCCAGCAGCTCCGGGACAGTTAATTCATCCCTCCACTTT.

This clonotype has a handful of counts. The gene calls are TRBV29-1 and TRBJ2-5, with a weak D call TRBD2 (6 bases). Trimming shortened V by 3 bases and J by 5 bases, and 10 bases separated the two germline ends. Looked up from germline, CDR1 is SQVTM and CDR2 is ANQGSEA. The CDR3 is made up of 12 amino acids. This CDR3 reads CSVDRGWETQYF. The CDR3 coding sequence is TGCAGCGTTGATCGGGGGTGGGAGACCCAGTACTTC.

The chain recombines TRBV7-9 with TRBJ1-1; the D gene is possibly TRBD1 (5 bases). V lost 5 bases and J 7 bases, leaving 20 bases between the germline ends. There are 15 residues in the CDR3. Germline CDR1 and CDR2: SEHNR and FQNEAQ (reference sequence). The DNA for the CDR3 is TGTGCCAGCAGCCCGGTGGGGGGAACGTCGCTTGAAGCTTTCTTT. This encodes CASSPVGGTSLEAFF.

In its sample, this clonotype was seen many times. V gene TRBV20-1 combines with J gene TRBJ2-7; TRBD1 matches 10 bases. The V gene's germline CDR1 is DFQATT and CDR2 SNEGSKA (reference sequence). The trim removed 5 bases at V and 5 bases at J, leaving 6 bases unmatched. The CDR3 has 13 residues. CDR3 amino acids: CSARQGAIDEQYF. DNA of the CDR3: TGCAGTGCTCGACAGGGGGCGATTGACGAGCAGTACTTC.

At least ten counts were recorded for this clonotype. V gene TRBV5-1 combines with J gene TRBJ2-5; possible D gene TRBD2, 5 bases. Germline lookup yields CDR1 SGHRS and CDR2 YFSETQ. CDR3 length: 16 amino acids. Trimming pared 0 bases from V and 2 bases from J, leaving 14 bases between. CDR3 nucleotide sequence: TGCGCCAGCAGCTTGGGGCGAACCGGGAATCAAGAGACCCAGTACTTC. This sequence encodes CASSLGRTGNQETQYF.

This clonotype was seen ten or more times. This chain uses TRBV12-3 or TRBV12-4 with TRBJ1-1, with no clear D. V was cut by 2 bases and J by 4 bases, with 8 bases left in between. This CDR3 region has 13 residues. CDR3 region: CASSLMGGTEAFF. CDR3 nucleotide sequence: TGTGCCAGCAGTTTAATGGGAGGCACTGAAGCTTTCTTT.

This clonotype was found many times. The chain has TRBV12-3 or TRBV12-4 and TRBJ2-2, with 12 bases lining up with TRBD2. V trimming: 10 bases; J trimming: 4 bases; junction bases outside the gene matches: 4. The CDR3 sequence is 14 residues long. The CDR3 sequence: CATRLAGVTGELFF. DNA for the CDR3: TGTGCCACCCGACTAGCGGGGGTCACCGGGGAGCTGTTTTTT.